The 10 T cell receptor beta chains reported below all come from one sample, sequenced in a study of shared clonotypes between healthy human individuals. TCRdb's table, derived via immunoSEQ multiplex PCR, lists solely in-frame clones and lacks some. The profile shows 470,000 or so clones, 81% of them singletons. The sequencing input was PBMCs. The receptors derive from a middle-aged woman in good health. Some clones in this sample may be carry-over from other donors' samples.

This clone has just one count. A far bigger clonotype differs at one base, so this is likely a read error. Other DNA sequences of this sample code for an identical CDR3. The V gene is TRBV5-6, the J gene TRBJ2-1; weak D call: TRBD1 (6 bases). Germline CDR1 and CDR2: SGHDT and YYEEEE. The germline V and J ends were trimmed by 4 bases and 9 bases, with 20 bases remaining between them. The CDR3 has 15 residues. CDR3 sequence (DNA): TGTGCCAGCAGCCGTCCTGGGCAGGGGTGGGGTGAGCAGTTCTTC. It translates to CASSRPGQGWGEQFF.

The rearrangement joins TRBV2 to TRBJ2-2; unclear D gene. CDR1 SNHLY and CDR2 FYNNEI come from the germline V gene. The CDR3 consists of 13 residues. V gave up 6 bases and J gave up 3 bases, with 8 bases separating them. The CDR3 DNA sequence: TGTGCCAGCAGAGAGACCTACACCGGGGAGCTGTTTTTT. Protein sequence: CASRETYTGELFF.

The chain has TRBV18 and TRBJ2-2; 14 nucleotides line up with TRBD2. V lost 2 bases and J lost 7; bases outside the gene matches: 12. The germline V gene encodes CDR1 KGHSH and CDR2 LQKENI. The CDR3 has 19 amino acids. The CDR3 nucleotides are TGTGCCAGCTCACCAATCCCGGGACTAGCGGGAGATTATGGCGGGGAGCTGTTTTTT. Its translation is CASSPIPGLAGDYGGELFF.

Comment on this clone: A far larger clone is one nucleotide away, so this likely arose from a read error. Distinct nucleotide sequences in the sample also encode this CDR3. CDR3 DNA sequence: TGCAGTGTGACCACAGGGGGCCTGGACTATGGCTACACCTTC. Its translation: CSVTTGGLDYGYTF. The chain links TRBV29-1 to TRBJ1-2, with 9 bases identical to TRBD1. This CDR3 has 14 residues. Germline CDR1 and CDR2: SQVTM and ANQGSEA.

CDR3 DNA: TGTGCCAGCCCCCGGGGGGATGGGGATAATTCACCCCTCCACTTT. It specifies CASPRGDGDNSPLHF. The J gene is TRBJ1-6, the V gene TRBV6-1, with TRBD1 as a possible D gene (5 bases). The V gene lost 8 bases and the J gene lost 5 bases, with 16 bases spanning the gap. The CDR3 has 15 amino acids. Germline CDR1 reads MNHNS; CDR2 reads SASEGT.

This sequence joins TRBV11-2 and TRBJ2-1; 15 bases line up with TRBD2. Germline trimming cut 4 bases from V and 5 bases from J; bases unmatched to any gene: 6. The CDR3 extends over 17 amino acids. Germline assignment: CDR1 SGHAT and CDR2 FQNNGV. This CDR3 reads CASSSRTSGRAHNEQFF. As DNA, the CDR3 is TGTGCCAGCAGCTCCCGGACTAGCGGGAGGGCCCACAATGAGCAGTTCTTC. The whole variable domain, filled in from reference TRBV11-2 and TRBJ2-1, reads EAGVAQSPRYKIIEKRQSVAFWCNPISGHATLYWYQQILGQGPKLLIQFQNNGVVDDSQLPKDRFSAERLKGVDSTLKIQPAKLEDSAVYLCASSSRTSGRAHNEQFFGPGTRLTVL.

This rearrangement joins TRBV5-8 to TRBJ2-1, with 7 bases fitting TRBD1. V lost 4 bases, J lost 3 bases, and 4 bases stayed unmatched. Germline CDR1 and CDR2: SGHTS and YDEGEE. The CDR3 sequence is 14 residues long. The CDR3 DNA reads TGTGCCAGCAGCAGGGGACAGAACTACAATGAGCAGTTCTTC. Translating it yields CASSRGQNYNEQFF.

The chain links TRBV5-4 to TRBJ2-3; 8 nucleotides agree with TRBD1. The junction had 9 bases not matched to a gene; V was cut back by 4 bases and J by 2 bases. Per the germline V gene, CDR1 is SGHNT and CDR2 is YYREEE (reference sequence). The CDR3 is 16 residues long. Here the CDR3 DNA reads TGTGCCAGCAGCCGCGGAGGACAGGGAGTCACAGATACGCAGTATTTT. Translated, it gives CASSRGGQGVTDTQYF.

In its sample, this clone was seen once. A far larger clone is just one base off, so this is likely a read error. Other DNA sequences in the sample encode the same CDR3. The chain couples TRBV28 to TRBJ2-5; the match to TRBD1 covers 7 bases. The J call could be wrong; TRBJ2-7 is a better fit for the DNA end. This CDR3 is 14 amino acids long. Germline assignment: CDR1 MDHEN and CDR2 SYDVKM. CDR3 amino acids: CASSIRQGAREQYF. DNA of the CDR3: TGTGCCAGCAGTATACGACAGGGTGCCCGCGAGCAGTACTTC.

The chain employs TRBV7-9 and TRBJ2-5; D may match TRBD1 or TRBD2 (6 bases each). Germline CDR1 is SEHNR and CDR2 is FQNEAQ (reference sequence). This CDR3 contains 12 residues. The V gene lost 6 bases and the J gene lost 5 bases, with 10 bases spanning the gap. CDR3 sequence: CASRRGVETQYF. As DNA, the CDR3 is TGTGCCAGCAGAAGGGGGGTTGAGACCCAGTACTTC.